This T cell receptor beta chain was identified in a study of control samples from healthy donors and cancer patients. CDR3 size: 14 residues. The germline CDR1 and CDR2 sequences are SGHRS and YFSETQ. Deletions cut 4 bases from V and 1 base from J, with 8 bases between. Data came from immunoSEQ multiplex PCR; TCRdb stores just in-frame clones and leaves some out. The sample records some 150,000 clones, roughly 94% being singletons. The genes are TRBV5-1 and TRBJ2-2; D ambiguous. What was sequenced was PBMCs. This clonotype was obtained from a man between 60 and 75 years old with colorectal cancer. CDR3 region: CASSARLNTGELFF. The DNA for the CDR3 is TGCGCCAGCAGCGCCAGACTGAACACCGGGGAGCTGTTTTTT.